This T cell receptor beta chain is drawn from a study of blood T cell repertoires in COVID-19. Study details: Collection of acute and convalescent COVID-19 samples took place in the United States, Italy and Spain. The analysed material was cDNA or gDNA that came from T cells, B-cell-depleted T cells, or PBMCs.

The CDR3 loop spans 13 amino acids. Per the germline V gene, CDR1 is ENHRY and CDR2 is SYGVKD. V trimming: 8 bases; J trimming: 4 bases; junction bases outside the gene matches: 5. Original processing notes: Counts of nucleated cells, estimated from reference gene primer amplification, were obtained. Method: immunoSEQ multiplex PCR; TCRdb's copy keeps in-frame clones and lacks some. That table is the source of V, J and clone size, and D and trimming were worked out from the DNA. This sample has more than 50,000 clones, with roughly 80% found just once. Source material: peripheral blood. The receptor was derived from a woman aged 70-85 years with acute or convalescent COVID-19. The chain has TRBV10-3 and TRBJ2-4; TRBD1 aligns across 7 bases. Here the CDR3 DNA reads TGTGCCATCGGGACGACAGGGAAAAACATTCAGTACTTC. This gives the protein CAIGTTGKNIQYF.